The clone carrying this TCR beta chain was seen more than once but under ten times. TCRdb re-called the RT-PCR reads through MiXCR, storing one row per CDR3 protein. The repertoire holds about 570,000 distinct CDR3 sequences, about 11% seen once, with approximately 11% in the top ten. The sample comes from a study of response to subunit inactivated influenza vaccine. Trimming cost V 3 bases and J 4 bases, with 11 bases left between them. The germline V gene encodes CDR1 KGHSH and CDR2 LQKENI. The CDR3 extends over 14 amino acids. A further study also used this sample, focusing on T cells expressing NK-cell markers. This second study says: A 5'RACE template switching approach incorporating UMIs was used to make TCR beta cDNA. Investigators obtained TCR beta repertoires from sorted CD3+CD56+NKG2C+, CD3+CD56+NKG2C- and CD3+CD56-NKG2C+ T cells. With an anti-gamma-delta TCR antibody, sorting in several experiments was kept to alpha-beta TCR T cells.

V gene TRBV18 combines with J gene TRBJ2-3; D is ambiguous. This TCR was recovered from a man aged 45 to 65 who received an inactivated influenza vaccine. The material sequenced was PBMCs from blood, taken on the day of vaccination. This chain's CDR3 is CASSPRNIADTQYF. The CDR3 DNA follows: TGTGCCAGCTCACCTCGGAATATCGCAGATACGCAGTATTTT.